This TCR beta chain was sequenced during a study of identical twins. Study results and caveats: Recombination models fit unrelated individuals' TCR alpha sharing but underestimated twins'.

MiXCR, run by TCRdb on the 5' RACE reads, gives a single entry per CDR3 protein. Of 650,000 to 750,000 distinct CDR3 sequences detected, around 21% appear once; the ten largest clones hold 4.3%. The V gene lost 3 bases and the J gene lost 6 bases, with 23 bases spanning the gap. CDR3 length: 18 residues. On this clonotype itself: The antigen remains unidentified.

This sample also belongs to another study, concerning T cells expressing NK-cell markers. That paper notes: It was sorted CD3+CD56+NKG2C+, CD3+CD56+NKG2C- and CD3+CD56-NKG2C+ T cells that supplied the TCR beta repertoires.

Specimen: PBMCs. The source is a woman in her late teens or twenties in good health. This rearrangement joins TRBV12-3 or TRBV12-4 to TRBJ2-2; perhaps D is TRBD1 or TRBD2 (5 bases each). CDR3 region: CASSFQKGTGGRAGELFF. CDR3 nucleotides: TGTGCCAGCAGTTTCCAGAAAGGGACCGGCGGTAGAGCCGGGGAGCTGTTTTTT.